The 29 T cell receptor beta chains below come from one sample, sequenced in a study of blood T cell repertoires in COVID-19. Repertoires were generated with immunoSEQ multiplex PCR, while TCRdb's copy carries only in-frame clones and drops some. This table has about 270,000 clones, approximately 90% appearing once. Source material: PBMCs or T cells enriched from blood (not recorded which). These receptors were collected from a woman younger than 30 who had recovered from COVID-19.

This chain uses TRBV7-9 with TRBJ1-2, with TRBD1 matching 9 bases. Unmatched junction bases numbered 2, after V lost 0 bases and J lost 0 bases. The CDR3 totals 16 residues. Germline values: CDR1 SEHNR, CDR2 FQNEAQ (reference sequence). CDR3 residues: CASSLARTGANYGYTF. As DNA, the CDR3 is TGTGCCAGCAGCTTAGCGCGGACAGGGGCTAACTATGGCTACACCTTC.

V gene TRBV3-1 (or the pseudogene TRBV3-2) combines with J gene TRBJ2-4, with TRBD2 as a possible D gene (7 bases). The germline V gene has CDR1 LGHDT and CDR2 YNNKEL (reference sequence). This CDR3 has 18 residues. Trimming took 0 bases from V and 2 from J, leaving 17 bases between them. Written as DNA, the CDR3 is TGTGCCAGCAGCCAAGATTTGGAGGGGGGGCTAACCAAAAACATTCAGTACTTC. Its translation is CASSQDLEGGLTKNIQYF.

The gene calls are TRBV25-1 and TRBJ1-2, with D perhaps matching TRBD1 (5 bases). Trimming pared 5 bases from V and 8 bases from J, leaving 18 bases between. This CDR3 region has 14 residues. Germline values: CDR1 MGHDK, CDR2 SYGVNS. Here the CDR3 DNA reads TGTGCCAGCAGTTATGGGGGACTCGCCCAGGGCTACACCTTC. This translates into CASSYGGLAQGYTF.

This chain uses TRBV9 with TRBJ2-1; 11 positions agree with TRBD2. The CDR3 covers 15 residues. Germline assignment: CDR1 SGDLS and CDR2 YYNGEE. Losses at the gene ends were 4 bases for V and 5 bases for J; bases not matched to a gene: 5. CDR3 DNA sequence: TGTGCCAGCAGCATAGCGGGGGGGCCCAACAATGAGCAGTTCTTC. Translating it yields CASSIAGGPNNEQFF.

This clone was found a few times. The V call is TRBV5-1, the J call TRBJ2-3, with no clear D. CDR1 is SGHRS, CDR2 YFSETQ, per germline. V lost 0 bases to trimming and J lost 4 bases, with 9 bases between them. CDR3 length: 14 amino acids. CDR3 bases: TGCGCCAGCAGCTTGGCCCTAGAGGCAGATACGCAGTATTTT. Amino acid sequence: CASSLALEADTQYF.

The chain employs TRBV5-5 and TRBJ2-3; TRBD2 might be the D (7 bases). V lost 0 bases, J lost 6 bases, and 23 bases lay in between. The length of the CDR3 is 18 residues. Germline V lookup: CDR1 SGHKS, CDR2 YYEKEE (reference sequence). The CDR3 DNA reads TGTGCCAGCAGCTTGGGGGCCCTCGTTGGGGGGGCCAAGGATACGCAGTATTTT. Its translation: CASSLGALVGGAKDTQYF.

This clone was observed a single time. The chain recombines TRBV30 with TRBJ2-7, with 10 bases identical to TRBD1. This CDR3 contains 13 residues. Germline loops: CDR1 GTSNPN, CDR2 SVGIG (reference sequence). Trimming cost V 1 base and J 5 bases; bases outside gene matches: 2. CDR3 sequence reads: CAWSGGQGNEQYF. CDR3 sequence (DNA): TGTGCCTGGAGTGGGGGACAGGGGAACGAGCAGTACTTC.

The rearrangement links TRBV12-3 or TRBV12-4 to TRBJ2-7, with no clear D. V dropped 1 base and J dropped 2 bases, with 6 bases sitting between them. The CDR3 consists of 13 residues. As DNA, the CDR3 is TGTGCCAGCAGTTTAGGCAGAACCTACGAGCAGTACTTC. It specifies CASSLGRTYEQYF.

This clone was found once. The V gene is TRBV5-1, the J gene TRBJ1-6; TRBD1 might be the D (5 bases). The V and J ends lost 2 bases and 6 bases respectively, with 9 bases between them. CDR1 is SGHRS, CDR2 YFSETQ, per germline. This CDR3 spans 14 amino acids. The CDR3 DNA is TGCGCCAGCAGCTTCGACAGATCTAATTCACCCCTCCACTTT. Translating gives CASSFDRSNSPLHF.

The chain couples TRBV19 to TRBJ1-6; weak D call: TRBD1 (5 bases). The V gene's germline CDR1 is LNHDA and CDR2 SQIVND (reference sequence). With 3 bases removed from V and 0 bases from J, the gap between germline ends came to 15 bases. This CDR3 region has 18 residues. The CDR3 loop is CASSMLQGSTSYNSPLHF. DNA of the CDR3: TGTGCCAGTAGTATGCTCCAGGGATCGACCTCCTATAATTCACCCCTCCACTTT.

The J gene is TRBJ2-3, the V gene TRBV2; 13 bases line up with TRBD2. The CDR3 length is 16 residues. CDR1 and CDR2 from the germline V gene are SNHLY and FYNNEI. V was clipped by 7 bases and J by 2 bases; unmatched bases: 6. CDR3: CASTLTSGGFTDTQYF. The CDR3 coding sequence is TGTGCCAGCACCCTGACTAGCGGGGGGTTCACAGATACGCAGTATTTT.

The V and J genes are TRBV5-1 and TRBJ1-1; 7 bases match TRBD1. CDR1 and CDR2 from the germline V gene are SGHRS and YFSETQ. The CDR3 is made up of 14 amino acids. The junction had 5 bases not matched to a gene; V was cut back by 2 bases and J by 4 bases. CDR3 sequence (DNA): TGCGCCAGCAGCTTACTCCAGGGGGGCACTGAAGCTTTCTTT. The encoded protein is CASSLLQGGTEAFF.

This chain connects TRBV18 to TRBJ1-1; no clear D gene. The CDR3 extends over 12 amino acids. The V end lost 3 bases, the J end lost 11 bases, and 13 bases lay between the germline ends. From germline, CDR1 is KGHSH and CDR2 LQKENI. The CDR3 reads CASSPQSIEAFF. Here the CDR3 DNA reads TGTGCCAGCTCACCCCAATCTATAGAGGCTTTCTTT.

The V call is TRBV19, the J call TRBJ1-6, with TRBD1 as a possible D gene (5 bases). V was clipped by 5 bases and J by 6 bases, with 17 bases between them. Germline V gene lookup returns CDR1 LNHDA and CDR2 SQIVND (reference sequence). The CDR3 is made up of 16 amino acids. The CDR3 region has the DNA TGTGCCAGTAGTCCGAACGCGGGACCCGCTAATTCACCCCTCCACTTT. Its translation: CASSPNAGPANSPLHF.

The chain joins TRBV7-8 to TRBJ2-1; 8 bases are a match to TRBD2. Germline V gene data show CDR1 as SGHVS and CDR2 as FQNEAQ. J was trimmed by 5 bases and V by 3 bases; bases with no gene match: 6. The CDR3 has 15 residues. The CDR3 DNA sequence: TGTGCCAGCAGCTTTAGCGGGGATCCGAACAATGAGCAGTTCTTC. It codes for CASSFSGDPNNEQFF.

The V and J genes are TRBV7-9 and TRBJ1-4, with no clear D. CDR3 size: 12 residues. V dropped 5 bases and J dropped 8 bases, with 9 bases sitting between them. From germline, CDR1 is SEHNR and CDR2 FQNEAQ (reference sequence). The CDR3 DNA sequence: TGTGCCAGCAGCCCCGGTTTGGAAAAACTGTTTTTT. Its protein product is CASSPGLEKLFF.

The V and J genes are TRBV9 and TRBJ2-7, with 10 bases aligning to TRBD2. With 0 bases clipped from V and 5 bases from J, the junction kept 5 bases outside the gene matches. Germline CDR1 and CDR2: SGDLS and YYNGEE. The CDR3 contains 15 residues. The CDR3 bases are TGTGCCAGCAGCGTAGGAAGCGGGGGGGCCCACGAGCAGTACTTC. Residues: CASSVGSGGAHEQYF.

J is TRBJ1-2 and V is TRBV18; TRBD1 might be the D (6 bases). With 2 bases removed from V and 2 bases from J, the gap between germline ends came to 9 bases. Germline values: CDR1 KGHSH, CDR2 LQKENI. The length of the CDR3 is 14 residues. The CDR3 region is CASSPRTDNYGYTF. In DNA form, the CDR3 reads TGTGCCAGCTCACCAAGGACAGACAACTATGGCTACACCTTC.

As regards this clone: Additional DNA sequences in this sample encode the identical CDR3. The chain carries TRBV2 and TRBJ1-2; 11 bases agree with TRBD1. The CDR3 is 12 amino acids. CDR1 is SNHLY, CDR2 FYNNEI, per germline. V lost 6 bases, J lost 7 bases, and 1 base stayed unmatched. This CDR3 reads CASRGTGGGYTF. Written as DNA, the CDR3 is TGTGCCAGCAGGGGGACAGGGGGTGGCTACACCTTC.

The sample holds a few counts of this clone. The V and J genes are TRBV4-1 and TRBJ1-6, with unresolved D. CDR3 size: 12 residues. CDR1 and CDR2 (germline): MGHRA, YSYEKL. The germline V and J ends were trimmed by 3 bases and 8 bases, with 5 bases remaining between them. The CDR3 bases are TGCGCCAGCAGCCATCTTGATTCACCCCTCCACTTT. Its translation: CASSHLDSPLHF.

The gene calls are TRBV12-3 or TRBV12-4 and TRBJ1-1; TRBD1 is a possible D gene (6 bases). This CDR3 region has 13 residues. Trimming left V 4 bases short and J 1 base short, with 7 bases between. CDR3 sequence (DNA): TGTGCCAGCAGTTGGACAGAGAACACTGAAGCTTTCTTT. Its translation is CASSWTENTEAFF.

The rearrangement joins TRBV5-6 to TRBJ1-2, with 12 positions matching TRBD1. Per germline, CDR1 SGHDT and CDR2 YYEEEE. V lost 4 bases, J lost 10 bases, and 2 bases stayed unmatched. The CDR3 sequence is 12 residues long. The CDR3 sequence: CASSGGQGAYTF. The CDR3 region has the DNA TGTGCCAGCAGCGGGGGACAGGGGGCCTACACCTTC.

This CDR3 reads CASRPYAANTEAFF. The CDR3 nucleotides read TGTGCCAGCCGCCCGTATGCGGCGAACACTGAAGCTTTCTTT. This chain connects TRBV2 to TRBJ1-1; D unresolved. CDR3 length: 14 amino acids. In germline, CDR1 is SNHLY, CDR2 FYNNEI. The ends were cut back, 8 bases at V and 1 base at J, with 14 bases in the middle.

The J gene is TRBJ1-5, the V gene TRBV2; D is possibly TRBD1 (6 bases). The CDR3 loop spans 13 amino acids. Germline loops: CDR1 SNHLY, CDR2 FYNNEI. V was shortened by 6 bases and J by 6 bases, with 12 bases between the two germline ends. The CDR3 nucleotides read TGTGCCAGCAGAGGGGGGGAAGGTCAGCCCCAGCATTTT. Residues: CASRGGEGQPQHF. Full variable domain (outside the CDR3, taken from reference TRBV2 and TRBJ1-5): EPEVTQTPSHQVTQMGQEVILRCVPISNHLYFYWYRQILGQKVEFLVSFYNNEISEKSEIFDDQFSVERPDGSNFTLKIRSTKLEDSAMYFCASRGGEGQPQHFGDGTRLSIL.

The V and J genes are TRBV29-1 and TRBJ2-7; 7 positions agree with TRBD1. The CDR3 totals 11 residues. V lost 7 bases and J lost 11; bases outside the gene matches: 11. Germline V lookup: CDR1 SQVTM, CDR2 ANQGSEA. The CDR3 DNA sequence: TGCAGCGCCACCAGACAGGGCTCGAAGTACTTC. Protein: CSATRQGSKYF.

The rearrangement uses TRBV2 and TRBJ2-1; TRBD2 matches at 11 bases. Unmatched junction bases numbered 9, after V lost 6 bases and J lost 8 bases. CDR1 is SNHLY and CDR2 is FYNNEI in the germline V gene. The CDR3 is made up of 15 amino acids. CDR3 loop: CASSQLAGVIDEQFF. CDR3 bases: TGTGCCAGCAGCCAACTAGCGGGGGTAATCGATGAGCAGTTCTTC.

In this sample, this clone turned up once. The chain combines TRBV4-2 with TRBJ1-2, with 7 bases aligning to TRBD1. This CDR3 comprises 13 residues. Germline V gene lookup returns CDR1 LGHNA and CDR2 YNFKEQ. Trimming cost V 5 bases and J 3 bases; bases outside gene matches: 3. The CDR3: CASSAGTDYGYTF. The CDR3, as DNA: TGTGCCAGCAGCGCCGGGACAGACTATGGCTACACCTTC.

The chain couples TRBV2 to TRBJ1-1, with D maybe TRBD1 (6 bases). The CDR3 runs to 13 residues. Trimming cost V 7 bases and J 1 base, with 10 bases left between them. Germline loops: CDR1 SNHLY, CDR2 FYNNEI. Written as DNA, the CDR3 is TGTGCCAGCATGACAGGAGAGAACACTGAAGCTTTCTTT. Its protein is CASMTGENTEAFF.

The chain employs TRBV5-1 and TRBJ2-1; 12 bases line up with TRBD2. V shed 2 bases and J 7 bases; nucleotides not matched to a gene: 4. The germline V gene has CDR1 SGHRS and CDR2 YFSETQ. This CDR3 is 15 amino acids long. The CDR3: CASSFGLAGTNEQFF. CDR3 DNA: TGCGCCAGCAGCTTCGGACTAGCGGGGACTAATGAGCAGTTCTTC.